The table lists the clone carrying this TCR beta chain with many counts. The data derive from a study of T cells in Graves' hyperthyroidism and ophthalmopathy. The CDR3 is 12 residues long. V lost 8 bases and J 8 bases, leaving 12 bases between the germline ends. Amplification targeted TCR beta CDR3 regions from RNA transcripts. First-round RT-PCR of the TCR CDR3 relied on the HTBI primer set. TCRdb re-analysed the multiplex PCR reads in MiXCR, keeping a single row per CDR3 protein. Of about 580,000 distinct CDR3 sequences detected, about 45% appear once; the ten largest clones hold about 8.3%. Sample: peripheral blood or thyroid tissue (not recorded which). The chain employs TRBV12-3 or TRBV12-4 and TRBJ1-4; D is undetermined. The sequence was collected from a woman aged 18-29 years with Graves' hyperthyroidism. The CDR3 is CASRPGGEKLFF. For the CDR3, the DNA is TGTGCCAGCCGCCCGGGTGGCGAAAAACTGTTTTTT.